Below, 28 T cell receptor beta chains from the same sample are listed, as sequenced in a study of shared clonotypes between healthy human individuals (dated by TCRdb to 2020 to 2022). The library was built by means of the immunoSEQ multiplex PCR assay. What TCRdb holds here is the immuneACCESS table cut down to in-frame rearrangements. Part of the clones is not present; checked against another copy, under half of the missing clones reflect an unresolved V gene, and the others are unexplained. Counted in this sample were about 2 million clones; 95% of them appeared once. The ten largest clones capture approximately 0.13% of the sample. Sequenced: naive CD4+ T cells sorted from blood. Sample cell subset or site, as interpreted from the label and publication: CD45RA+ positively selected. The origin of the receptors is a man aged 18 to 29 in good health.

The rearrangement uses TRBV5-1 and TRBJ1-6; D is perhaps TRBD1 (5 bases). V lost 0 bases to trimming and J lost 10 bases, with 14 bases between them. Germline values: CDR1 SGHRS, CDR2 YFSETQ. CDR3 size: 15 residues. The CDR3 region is CASSLETVASSPLHF. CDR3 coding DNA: TGCGCCAGCAGCTTGGAGACAGTCGCTTCCTCACCCCTCCACTTT.

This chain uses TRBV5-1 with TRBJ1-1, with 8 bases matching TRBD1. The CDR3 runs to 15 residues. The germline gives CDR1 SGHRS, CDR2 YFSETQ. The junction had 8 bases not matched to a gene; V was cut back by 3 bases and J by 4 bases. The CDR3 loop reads CASSSAGGMGTEAFF. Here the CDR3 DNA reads TGCGCCAGCAGCTCGGCAGGGGGCATGGGCACTGAAGCTTTCTTT.

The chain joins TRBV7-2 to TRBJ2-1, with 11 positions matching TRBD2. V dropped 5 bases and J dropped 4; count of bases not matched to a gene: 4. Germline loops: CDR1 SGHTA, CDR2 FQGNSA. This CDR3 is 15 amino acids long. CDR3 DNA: TGTGCCAGCAGCCAGGGACTAGCGGTATACAATGAGCAGTTCTTC. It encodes CASSQGLAVYNEQFF.

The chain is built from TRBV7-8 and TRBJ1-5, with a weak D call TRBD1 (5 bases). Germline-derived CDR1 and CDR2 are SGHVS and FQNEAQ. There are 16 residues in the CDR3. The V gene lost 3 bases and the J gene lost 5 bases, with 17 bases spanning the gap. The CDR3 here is CASSLEGQGRDQPQHF. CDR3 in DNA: TGTGCCAGCAGCTTGGAGGGCCAGGGTCGCGATCAGCCCCAGCATTTT.

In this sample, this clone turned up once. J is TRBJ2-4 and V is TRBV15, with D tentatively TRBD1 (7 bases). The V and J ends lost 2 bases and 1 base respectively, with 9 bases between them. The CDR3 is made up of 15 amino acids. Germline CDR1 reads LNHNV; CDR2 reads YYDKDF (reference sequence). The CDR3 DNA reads TGTGCCACCAGCAGACAGGGGGGCGCCAAAAACATTCAGTACTTC. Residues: CATSRQGGAKNIQYF. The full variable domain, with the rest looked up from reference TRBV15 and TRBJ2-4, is DAMVIQNPRYQVTQFGKPVTLSCSQTLNHNVMYWYQQKSSQAPKLLFHYYDKDFNNEADTPDNFQSRRPNTSFCFLDIRSPGLGDTAMYLCATSRQGGAKNIQYFGAGTRLSVL.

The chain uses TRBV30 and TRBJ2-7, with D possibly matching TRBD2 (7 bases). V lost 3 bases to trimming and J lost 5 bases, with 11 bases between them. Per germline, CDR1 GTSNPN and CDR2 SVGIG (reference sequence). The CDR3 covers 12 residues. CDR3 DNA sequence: TGTGCCTGGAGGGGGGGGCGAAACGAGCAGTACTTC. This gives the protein CAWRGGRNEQYF.

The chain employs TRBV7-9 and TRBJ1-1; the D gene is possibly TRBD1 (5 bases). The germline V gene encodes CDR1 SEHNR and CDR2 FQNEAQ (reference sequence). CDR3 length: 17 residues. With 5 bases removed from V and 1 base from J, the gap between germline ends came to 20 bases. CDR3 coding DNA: TGTGCCAGCAGCACTCCCTGGGGGTTTGCGGCGAACACTGAAGCTTTCTTT. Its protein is CASSTPWGFAANTEAFF.

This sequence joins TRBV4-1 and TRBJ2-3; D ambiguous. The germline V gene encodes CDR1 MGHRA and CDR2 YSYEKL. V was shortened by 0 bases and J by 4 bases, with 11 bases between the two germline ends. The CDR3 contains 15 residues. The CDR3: CASSQDWGEADTQYF. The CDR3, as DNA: TGCGCCAGCAGCCAAGATTGGGGTGAGGCAGATACGCAGTATTTT.

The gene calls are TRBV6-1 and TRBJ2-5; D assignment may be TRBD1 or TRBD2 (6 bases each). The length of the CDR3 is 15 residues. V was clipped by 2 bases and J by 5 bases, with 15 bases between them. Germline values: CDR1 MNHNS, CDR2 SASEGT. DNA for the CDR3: TGTGCCAGCAGTGAAAGGGGGGCAGCAAGGGAGACCCAGTACTTC. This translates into CASSERGAARETQYF.

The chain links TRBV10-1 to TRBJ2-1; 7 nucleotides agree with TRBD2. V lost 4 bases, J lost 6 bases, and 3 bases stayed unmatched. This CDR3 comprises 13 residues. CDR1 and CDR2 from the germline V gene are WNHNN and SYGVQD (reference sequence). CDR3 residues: CASSVASGNEQFF. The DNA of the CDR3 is TGCGCCAGCAGTGTGGCTAGCGGCAATGAGCAGTTCTTC.

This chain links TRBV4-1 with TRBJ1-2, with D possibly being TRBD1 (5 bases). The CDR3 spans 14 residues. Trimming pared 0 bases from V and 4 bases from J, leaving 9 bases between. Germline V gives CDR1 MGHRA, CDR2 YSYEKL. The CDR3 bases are TGCGCCAGCAGCCAAGAGGCGACAGCCTATGGCTACACCTTC. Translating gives CASSQEATAYGYTF.

The DNA for the CDR3 is TGTGCCAGCTCACCAGGGGGCGCCTCTACCTACGAGCAGTACTTC. Protein: CASSPGGASTYEQYF. This rearrangement joins TRBV18 to TRBJ2-7; a weak D match, TRBD1 (6 bases). The V gene's germline CDR1 is KGHSH and CDR2 LQKENI. The CDR3 covers 15 residues. The germline V and J ends were trimmed by 2 bases and 2 bases, with 13 bases remaining between them.

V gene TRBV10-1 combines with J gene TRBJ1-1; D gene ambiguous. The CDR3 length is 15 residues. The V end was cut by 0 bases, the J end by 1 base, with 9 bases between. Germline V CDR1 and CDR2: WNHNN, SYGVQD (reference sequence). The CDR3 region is CASSESPGKNTEAFF. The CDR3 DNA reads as TGCGCCAGCAGTGAGTCTCCGGGAAAGAACACTGAAGCTTTCTTT.

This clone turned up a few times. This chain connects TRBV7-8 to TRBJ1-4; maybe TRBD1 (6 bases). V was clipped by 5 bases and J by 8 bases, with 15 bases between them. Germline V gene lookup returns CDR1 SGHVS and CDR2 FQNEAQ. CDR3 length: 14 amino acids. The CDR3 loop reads CASSPKFDREKLFF. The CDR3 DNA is TGTGCCAGCAGCCCTAAGTTTGACAGGGAAAAACTGTTTTTT.

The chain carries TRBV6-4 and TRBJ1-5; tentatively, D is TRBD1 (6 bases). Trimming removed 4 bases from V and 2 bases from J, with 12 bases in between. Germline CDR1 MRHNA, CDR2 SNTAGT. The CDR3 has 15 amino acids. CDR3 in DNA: TGTGCCAGCAGTGCAGCCAGGGGAGGCAATCAGCCCCAGCATTTT. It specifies CASSAARGGNQPQHF.

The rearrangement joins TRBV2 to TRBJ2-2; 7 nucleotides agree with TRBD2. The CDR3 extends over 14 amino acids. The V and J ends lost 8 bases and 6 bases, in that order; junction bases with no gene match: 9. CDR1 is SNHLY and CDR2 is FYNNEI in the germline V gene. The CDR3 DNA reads TGTGCCAGCCGCGGGACTAATGCCTCCGGGGAGCTGTTTTTT. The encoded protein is CASRGTNASGELFF.

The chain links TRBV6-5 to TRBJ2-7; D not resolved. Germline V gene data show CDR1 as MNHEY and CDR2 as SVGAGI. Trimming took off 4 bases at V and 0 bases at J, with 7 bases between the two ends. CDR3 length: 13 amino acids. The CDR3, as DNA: TGTGCCAGCAGTTCCCGTGGCTCCTACGAGCAGTACTTC. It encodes CASSSRGSYEQYF.

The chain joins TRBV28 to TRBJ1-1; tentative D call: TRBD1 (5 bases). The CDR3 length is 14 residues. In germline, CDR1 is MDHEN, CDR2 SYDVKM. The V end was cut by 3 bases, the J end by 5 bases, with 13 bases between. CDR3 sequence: CASSFPGGGTEAFF. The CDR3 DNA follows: TGTGCCAGCAGTTTCCCCGGGGGAGGGACTGAAGCTTTCTTT.

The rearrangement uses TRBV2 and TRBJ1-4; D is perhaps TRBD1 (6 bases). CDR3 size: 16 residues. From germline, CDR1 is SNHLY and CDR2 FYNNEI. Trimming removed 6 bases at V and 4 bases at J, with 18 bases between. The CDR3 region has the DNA TGTGCCAGCAGCCAACGACAGGCTGGACTTAATGAAAAACTGTTTTTT. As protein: CASSQRQAGLNEKLFF.

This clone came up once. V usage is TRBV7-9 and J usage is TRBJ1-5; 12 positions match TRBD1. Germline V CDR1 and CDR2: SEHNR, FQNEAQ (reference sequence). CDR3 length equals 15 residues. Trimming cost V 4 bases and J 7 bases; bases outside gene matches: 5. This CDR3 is CASSWGTGGGQPQHF. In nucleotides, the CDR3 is TGTGCCAGCAGCTGGGGGACAGGGGGCGGACAGCCCCAGCATTTT.

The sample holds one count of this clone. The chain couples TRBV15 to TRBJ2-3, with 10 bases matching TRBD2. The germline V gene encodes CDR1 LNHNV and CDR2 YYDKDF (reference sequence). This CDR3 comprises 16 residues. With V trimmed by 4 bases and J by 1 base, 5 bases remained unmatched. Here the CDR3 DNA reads TGTGCCACCAGCAAGAGGACTAGCGGTGGCACAGATACGCAGTATTTT. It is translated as CATSKRTSGGTDTQYF.

The CDR3 here is CAWDPDRSYGYTF. In DNA form, the CDR3 reads TGTGCCTGGGACCCGGACAGATCCTATGGCTACACCTTC. The V call is TRBV30, the J call TRBJ1-2, with D possibly matching TRBD1 (6 bases). V was trimmed by 5 bases and J by 4 bases, leaving 14 bases between them. The CDR3 spans 13 residues. Germline V gene data show CDR1 as GTSNPN and CDR2 as SVGIG (reference sequence).

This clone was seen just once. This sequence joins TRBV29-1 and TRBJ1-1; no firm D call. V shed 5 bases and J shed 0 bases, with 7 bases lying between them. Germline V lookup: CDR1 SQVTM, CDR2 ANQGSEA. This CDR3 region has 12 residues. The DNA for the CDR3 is TGCAGCGTTTCCAGCATGAACACTGAAGCTTTCTTT. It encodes CSVSSMNTEAFF.

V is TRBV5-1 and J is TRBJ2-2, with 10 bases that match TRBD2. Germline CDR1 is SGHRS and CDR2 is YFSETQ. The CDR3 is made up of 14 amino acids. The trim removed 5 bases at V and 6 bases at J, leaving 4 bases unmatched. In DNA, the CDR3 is TGCGCCAGCAGGATAGCGGGGGGCTCCGGGGAGCTGTTTTTT. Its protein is CASRIAGGSGELFF.

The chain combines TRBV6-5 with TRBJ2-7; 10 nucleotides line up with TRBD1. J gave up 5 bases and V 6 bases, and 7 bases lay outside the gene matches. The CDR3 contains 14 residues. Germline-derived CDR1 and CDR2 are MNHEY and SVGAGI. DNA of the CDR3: TGTGCCAGCAGCCGAAGGGACAGGGGCCACGAGCAGTACTTC. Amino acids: CASSRRDRGHEQYF.

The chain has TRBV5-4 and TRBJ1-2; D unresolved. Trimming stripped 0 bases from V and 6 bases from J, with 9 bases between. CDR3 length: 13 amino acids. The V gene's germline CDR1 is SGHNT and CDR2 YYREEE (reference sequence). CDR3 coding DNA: TGTGCCAGCAGCTTGGGGCAGTTGAATGGCTACACCTTC. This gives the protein CASSLGQLNGYTF.

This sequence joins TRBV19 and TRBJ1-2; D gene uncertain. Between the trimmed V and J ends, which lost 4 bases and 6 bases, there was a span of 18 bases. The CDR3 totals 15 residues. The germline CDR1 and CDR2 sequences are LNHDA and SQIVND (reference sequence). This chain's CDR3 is CASSTHGGRLDGYTF. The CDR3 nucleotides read TGTGCCAGTAGTACCCACGGAGGAAGGTTAGATGGCTACACCTTC.

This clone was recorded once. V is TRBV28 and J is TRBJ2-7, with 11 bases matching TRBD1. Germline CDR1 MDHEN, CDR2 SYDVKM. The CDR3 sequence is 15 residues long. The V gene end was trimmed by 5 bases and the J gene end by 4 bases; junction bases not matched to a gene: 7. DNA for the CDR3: TGTGCCAGCAGTAGCCTCCGGGACAGGGGGTACGAGCAGTACTTC. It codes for CASSSLRDRGYEQYF.